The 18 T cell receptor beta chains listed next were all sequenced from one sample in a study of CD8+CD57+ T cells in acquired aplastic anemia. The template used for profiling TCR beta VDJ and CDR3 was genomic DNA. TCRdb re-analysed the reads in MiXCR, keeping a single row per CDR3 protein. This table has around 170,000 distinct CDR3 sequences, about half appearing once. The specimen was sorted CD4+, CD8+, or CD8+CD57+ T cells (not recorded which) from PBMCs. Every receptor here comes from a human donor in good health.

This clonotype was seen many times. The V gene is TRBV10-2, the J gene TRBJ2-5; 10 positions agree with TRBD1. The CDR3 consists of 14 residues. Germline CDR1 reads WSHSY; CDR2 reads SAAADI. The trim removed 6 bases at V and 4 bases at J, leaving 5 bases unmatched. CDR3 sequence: CASRPGQGTETQYF. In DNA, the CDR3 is TGCGCCAGCAGGCCGGGACAGGGGACAGAGACCCAGTACTTC.

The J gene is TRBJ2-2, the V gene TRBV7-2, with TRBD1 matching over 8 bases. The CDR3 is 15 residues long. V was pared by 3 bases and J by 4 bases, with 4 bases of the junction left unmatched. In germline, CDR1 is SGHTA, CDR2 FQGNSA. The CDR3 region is CASSLDRAGTGELFF. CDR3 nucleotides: TGTGCCAGCAGCTTGGACAGGGCTGGCACCGGGGAGCTGTTTTTT.

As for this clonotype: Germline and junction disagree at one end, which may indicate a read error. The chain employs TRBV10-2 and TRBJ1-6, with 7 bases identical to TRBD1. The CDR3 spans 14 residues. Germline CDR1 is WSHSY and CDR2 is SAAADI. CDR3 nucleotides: TGTGCCATCTGGACAGGCTCCTATAATTCACCCCTCCACTTT. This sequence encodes CAIWTGSYNSPLHF.

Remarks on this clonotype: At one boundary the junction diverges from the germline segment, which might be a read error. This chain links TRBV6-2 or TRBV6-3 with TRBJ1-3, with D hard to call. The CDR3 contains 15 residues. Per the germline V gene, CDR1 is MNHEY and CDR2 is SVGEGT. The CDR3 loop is CAGSRRKSSGNTIYF. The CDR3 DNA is TGTGCCGGCAGCCGACGAAAAAGCTCTGGAAACACCATATATTTT.

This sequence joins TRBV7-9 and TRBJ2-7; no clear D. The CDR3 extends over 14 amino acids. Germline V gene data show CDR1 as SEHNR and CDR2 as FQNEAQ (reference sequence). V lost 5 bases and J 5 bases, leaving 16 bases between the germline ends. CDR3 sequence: CASSRDISVHEQYF. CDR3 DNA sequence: TGTGCCAGCAGCCGTGACATCTCCGTCCACGAGCAGTACTTC.

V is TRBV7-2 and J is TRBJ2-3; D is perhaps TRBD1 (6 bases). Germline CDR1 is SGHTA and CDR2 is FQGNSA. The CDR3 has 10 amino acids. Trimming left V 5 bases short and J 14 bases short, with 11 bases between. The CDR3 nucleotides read TGTGCCAGCAGCGAAAGCAGGGGGTATTTT. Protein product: CASSESRGYF.

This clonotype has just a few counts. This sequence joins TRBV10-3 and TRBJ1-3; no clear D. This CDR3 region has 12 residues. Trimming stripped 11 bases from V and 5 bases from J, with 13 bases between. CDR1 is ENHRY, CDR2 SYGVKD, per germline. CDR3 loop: CAAQSLRNTIYF. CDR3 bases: TGTGCCGCACAGAGTCTGAGAAACACCATATATTTT.

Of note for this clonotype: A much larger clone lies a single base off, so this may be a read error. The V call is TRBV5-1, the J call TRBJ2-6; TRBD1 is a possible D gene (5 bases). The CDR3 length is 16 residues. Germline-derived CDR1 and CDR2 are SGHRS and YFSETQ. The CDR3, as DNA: TGCGCCAGCAGCTTGACGGTAAACTCTGGGGCCAACGTCCTGGCTTTC. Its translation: CASSLTVNSGANVLAF.

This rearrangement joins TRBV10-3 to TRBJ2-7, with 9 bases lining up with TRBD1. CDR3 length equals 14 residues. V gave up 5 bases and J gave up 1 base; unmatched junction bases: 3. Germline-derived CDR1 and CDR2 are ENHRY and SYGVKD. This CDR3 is CAISPGTGSYEQYF. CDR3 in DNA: TGTGCCATCAGTCCCGGGACAGGGTCCTACGAGCAGTACTTC.

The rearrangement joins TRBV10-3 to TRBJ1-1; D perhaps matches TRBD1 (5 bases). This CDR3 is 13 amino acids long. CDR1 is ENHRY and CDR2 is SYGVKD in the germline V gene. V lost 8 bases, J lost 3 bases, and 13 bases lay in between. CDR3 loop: CAIGPGTHTEAFF. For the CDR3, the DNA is TGTGCCATCGGTCCCGGGACCCACACTGAAGCTTTCTTT.

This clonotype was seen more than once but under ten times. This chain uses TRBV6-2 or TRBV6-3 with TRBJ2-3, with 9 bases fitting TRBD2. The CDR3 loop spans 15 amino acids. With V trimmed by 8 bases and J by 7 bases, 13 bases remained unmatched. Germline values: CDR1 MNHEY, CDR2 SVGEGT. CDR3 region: CASRPAAGGPYTQYF. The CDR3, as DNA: TGTGCCAGCCGGCCGGCGGCGGGAGGGCCATATACGCAGTATTTT.

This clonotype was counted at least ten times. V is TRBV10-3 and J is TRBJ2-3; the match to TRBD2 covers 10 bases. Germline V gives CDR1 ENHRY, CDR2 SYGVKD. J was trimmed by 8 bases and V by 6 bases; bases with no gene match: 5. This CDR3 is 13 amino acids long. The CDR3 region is CAIRGPSGSTQYF. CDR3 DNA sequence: TGTGCCATCAGAGGACCTAGCGGGAGTACGCAGTATTTT.

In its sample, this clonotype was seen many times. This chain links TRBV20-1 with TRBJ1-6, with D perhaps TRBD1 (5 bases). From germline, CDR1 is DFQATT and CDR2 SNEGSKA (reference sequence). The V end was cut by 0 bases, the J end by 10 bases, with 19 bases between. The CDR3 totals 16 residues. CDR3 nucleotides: TGCAGTGCTAGAGATCGGCAGGGCCTCCAAGGATCACCCCTCCACTTT. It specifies CSARDRQGLQGSPLHF.

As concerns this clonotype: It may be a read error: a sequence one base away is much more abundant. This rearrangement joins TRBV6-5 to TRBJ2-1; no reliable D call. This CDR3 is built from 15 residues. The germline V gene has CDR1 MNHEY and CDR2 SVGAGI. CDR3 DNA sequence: TGTGCCAGCAGTTACGCTTGGACGCCGTACATTGAGCAGTTCTTC. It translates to CASSYAWTPYIEQFF.

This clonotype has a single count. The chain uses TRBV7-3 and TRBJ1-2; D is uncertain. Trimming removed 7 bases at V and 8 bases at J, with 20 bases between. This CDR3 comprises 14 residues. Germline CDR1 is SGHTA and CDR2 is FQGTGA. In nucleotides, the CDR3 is TGTGCCAGCACCCTCAATAGGGATATGGAAGGCTACACCTTC. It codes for CASTLNRDMEGYTF.

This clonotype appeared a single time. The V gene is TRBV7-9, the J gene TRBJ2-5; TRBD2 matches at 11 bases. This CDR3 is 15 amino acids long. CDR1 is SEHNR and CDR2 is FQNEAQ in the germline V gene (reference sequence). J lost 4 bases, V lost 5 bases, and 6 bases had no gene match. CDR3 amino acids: CASSPIAGGAETQYF. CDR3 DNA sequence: TGTGCCAGCAGCCCGATAGCGGGGGGGGCAGAGACCCAGTACTTC.

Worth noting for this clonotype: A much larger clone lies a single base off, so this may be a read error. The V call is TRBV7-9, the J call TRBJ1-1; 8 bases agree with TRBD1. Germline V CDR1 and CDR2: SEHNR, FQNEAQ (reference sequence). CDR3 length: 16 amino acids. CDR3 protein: CVSSFQGAVSNTEAFF. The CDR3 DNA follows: TGTGTCAGCAGCTTTCAGGGGGCGGTTTCGAACACTGAAGCTTTCTTT.

The DNA of the CDR3 is TGCAGTGCTTATCCTCGACAGGGACATGGCTACACCTTC. This encodes CSAYPRQGHGYTF. The genes are TRBV20-1 and TRBJ1-2; 7 bases map to TRBD1. V lost 5 bases and J lost 6; bases outside the gene matches: 9. Per germline, CDR1 DFQATT and CDR2 SNEGSKA (reference sequence). The CDR3 has 13 amino acids.